This T cell receptor (beta chain) was sequenced during a study of PD-1 blockade in classical Hodgkin lymphoma. Germline values: CDR1 SGHAT, CDR2 FQNNGV. The CDR3 contains 16 residues. V shed 4 bases and J 2 bases; nucleotides not matched to a gene: 11. The table came from immunoSEQ multiplex PCR; TCRdb's copy has only in-frame clones and leaves some out. The data contain about 20,000 clones, 76% of them singletons. Time point denoted: cycle 4 day 1 (C4D1), after five to seven weeks of nivolumab. Every patient was affected by relapse after autologous stem cell transplantation, while exposure to brentuximab vedotin was not uniform.

This TCR was sampled from a human donor with classical Hodgkin lymphoma. The specimen was peripheral blood mononuclear cells (PBMCs), collected before the fourth cycle of nivolumab. The chain links TRBV11-2 to TRBJ2-7; TRBD1 agrees at 7 bases. The CDR3 loop reads CASSSPRRQGAYEQYF. The CDR3 DNA reads TGTGCCAGCAGCTCCCCCCGTCGGCAGGGGGCCTACGAGCAGTACTTC.